These 19 T cell receptor beta chains were all obtained from the same sample, sequenced in a study of blood T cell repertoires in COVID-19. Clones were sequenced by immunoSEQ multiplex PCR, and TCRdb holds only the in-frame ones, with some missing. The data show fewer than 100,000 clones, roughly 89% seen once. Sequenced material: peripheral blood. The receptors originated from a human donor in a cohort sampled during active COVID-19.

This chain connects TRBV5-4 to TRBJ1-2; D may be TRBD1 (5 bases). V dropped 1 base and J dropped 3 bases, with 10 bases sitting between them. CDR1 is SGHNT, CDR2 YYREEE, per germline (reference sequence). The CDR3 contains 14 residues. CDR3 loop: CASSLRGTDYGYTF. CDR3 in DNA: TGTGCCAGCAGCTTGCGGGGGACCGACTATGGCTACACCTTC.

This clone was seen more than once but under ten times. V usage is TRBV9 and J usage is TRBJ2-1, with D possibly matching TRBD2 (6 bases). There are 16 residues in the CDR3. The V end lost 0 bases, the J end lost 3 bases, and 13 bases lay between the germline ends. Germline V lookup: CDR1 SGDLS, CDR2 YYNGEE. CDR3 in amino acids: CASSVDLRDGYNEQFF. The CDR3 nucleotides are TGTGCCAGCAGCGTAGATTTGCGGGACGGCTACAATGAGCAGTTCTTC.

J is TRBJ2-1 and V is TRBV5-1; 11 nucleotides match TRBD2. CDR3 length: 16 amino acids. Germline CDR1 is SGHRS and CDR2 is YFSETQ. J lost 10 bases, V lost 0 bases, and 9 bases had no gene match. CDR3 loop: CASSLDLAGGNTEQFF. Written as DNA, the CDR3 is TGCGCCAGCAGCTTGGACTTAGCGGGGGGGAACACCGAGCAGTTCTTC.

A note on this clone: The junction shows a germline mismatch at one end, possibly a read error. The chain uses TRBV6-6 and TRBJ2-3, with 10 bases matching TRBD1. The CDR3 has 16 residues. Germline CDR1 is MNHNY and CDR2 is SVGAGI (reference sequence). The CDR3 reads CASSYSVTGGTDTQYF. The CDR3 DNA follows: TGTGCCAGCAGTTACTCCGTGACAGGGGGCACGGATACGCAGTATTTT.

The chain joins TRBV19 to TRBJ1-2; 8 bases map to TRBD1. The CDR3 is 13 residues long. Germline lookup yields CDR1 LNHDA and CDR2 SQIVND (reference sequence). The V and J ends lost 4 bases and 8 bases, in that order; junction bases with no gene match: 6. The CDR3 bases are TGTGCCAGTAGTAGGGCAGGGGGCGGCGGCTACACCTTC. It encodes CASSRAGGGGYTF.

This clone was observed a handful of times. This sample includes further DNA sequences coding for the same CDR3. The chain uses TRBV3-1 (or the pseudogene TRBV3-2) and TRBJ1-6; D is uncertain. Germline V gene data show CDR1 as LGHDT and CDR2 as YNNKEL (reference sequence). The V gene lost 0 bases and the J gene lost 6 bases, with 6 bases spanning the gap. The CDR3 is 14 amino acids. The CDR3 DNA follows: TGTGCCAGCAGCCAAGACACCAGTAATTCACCCCTCCACTTT. The encoded protein is CASSQDTSNSPLHF.

This clone was counted once. The chain joins TRBV6-5 to TRBJ1-2, with 8 bases that match TRBD1. V trimming: 8 bases; J trimming: 3 bases; junction bases outside the gene matches: 5. This CDR3 has 13 amino acids. Germline V gene data show CDR1 as MNHEY and CDR2 as SVGAGI. CDR3 sequence reads: CASGQGAHYGYTF. CDR3 coding DNA: TGTGCCAGCGGGCAGGGGGCTCACTATGGCTACACCTTC.

Note on this clone: An end of the junction differs from the germline gene, which may be a read error. CDR3 nucleotide sequence: TGTGCTAGCAGCACCGGGACAGGGAAGGCCGGGGAGCTGTTTTTT. Translating it yields CASSTGTGKAGELFF. This rearrangement joins TRBV7-7 to TRBJ2-2; 9 bases are shared with TRBD1. CDR1 SSHAT and CDR2 FNYEAQ come from the germline V gene (reference sequence). The CDR3 runs to 15 residues.

The V call is TRBV5-4, the J call TRBJ2-7; 7 nucleotides align to TRBD1. The germline V gene encodes CDR1 SGHNT and CDR2 YYREEE (reference sequence). The CDR3 loop spans 15 amino acids. J lost 5 bases, V lost 4 bases, and 12 bases had no gene match. The CDR3 loop reads CASSPRQRQGHEQYF. The CDR3 bases are TGTGCCAGCAGCCCACGGCAAAGACAGGGCCACGAGCAGTACTTC.

This clone was detected once. This chain uses TRBV7-9 with TRBJ1-2, with D perhaps TRBD1 (5 bases). The CDR3 runs 17 residues. Germline V gene lookup returns CDR1 SEHNR and CDR2 FQNEAQ (reference sequence). The ends were cut back, 2 bases at V and 3 bases at J, with 19 bases in the middle. The CDR3 DNA follows: TGTGCCAGCAGCTTACCTACCGAGGTCAGGGTTGACTATGGCTACACCTTC. Amino acids: CASSLPTEVRVDYGYTF. Full variable domain (remainder filled in from reference TRBV7-9 and TRBJ1-2): DTGVSQNPRHKITKRGQNVTFRCDPISEHNRLYWYRQTLGQGPEFLTYFQNEAQLEKSRLLSDRFSAERPKGSFSTLEIQRTEQGDSAMYLCASSLPTEVRVDYGYTFGSGTRLTVV.

This chain joins TRBV9 and TRBJ1-2, with TRBD1 identical over 8 bases. Germline V gene data show CDR1 as SGDLS and CDR2 as YYNGEE. V dropped 2 bases and J dropped 4; count of bases not matched to a gene: 10. The CDR3 has 16 amino acids. CDR3 sequence reads: CASSVGTGELLYGYTF. The CDR3 region has the DNA TGTGCCAGCAGCGTTGGGACAGGAGAACTTCTCTATGGCTACACCTTC.

This chain links TRBV6-1 with TRBJ1-1, with 7 bases matching TRBD1. With 2 bases clipped from V and 6 bases from J, the junction kept 6 bases outside the gene matches. The CDR3 has 14 residues. In germline, CDR1 is MNHNS, CDR2 SASEGT. The DNA of the CDR3 is TGTGCCAGCAGTGAATATAGCAGGGGGTCTGAAGCTTTCTTT. Its translation: CASSEYSRGSEAFF.

This clone was detected once. This rearrangement joins TRBV10-2 to TRBJ2-7; 8 bases are a match to TRBD2. In germline, CDR1 is WSHSY, CDR2 SAAADI. The V segment lost 4 bases and the J segment 3 bases; nucleotides outside the gene matches: 8. The CDR3 is made up of 15 amino acids. CDR3 nucleotides: TGCGCCAGCAGTGTGGAAGCGGGGGACCTCTACGAGCAGTACTTC. This gives the protein CASSVEAGDLYEQYF.

This clone was seen just once. The chain is built from TRBV3-1 (or the pseudogene TRBV3-2) and TRBJ2-2; no reliable D call. Trimming took 0 bases from V and 2 from J, leaving 13 bases between them. The CDR3 length is 17 residues. Germline V gene sequence: CDR1 LGHDT, CDR2 YNNKEL (reference sequence). The CDR3 bases are TGTGCCAGCAGCCAAGATTCTGGCGGAATAAACACCGGGGAGCTGTTTTTT. Translation gives CASSQDSGGINTGELFF.

The chain links TRBV6-4 to TRBJ2-2; possibly TRBD2 for D (5 bases). This CDR3 has 15 residues. CDR1 is MRHNA and CDR2 is SNTAGT in the germline V gene. V was trimmed by 5 bases and J by 1 base, leaving 11 bases between them. DNA of the CDR3: TGTGCCAGCAGTCCGAGGGAAGGGAACACCGGGGAGCTGTTTTTT. Translating gives CASSPREGNTGELFF.

The V call is TRBV5-4, the J call TRBJ2-1; 7 nucleotides match TRBD1. Trimming took 4 bases from V and 2 from J; bases not matched to a gene: 6. This CDR3 spans 15 amino acids. Germline CDR1 is SGHNT and CDR2 is YYREEE (reference sequence). This chain's CDR3 is CASSTQDRTYNEQFF. The CDR3, as DNA: TGTGCCAGCAGCACTCAGGACAGGACCTACAATGAGCAGTTCTTC. The full variable domain, in which reference TRBV5-4 and TRBJ2-1 provide the parts outside the CDR3, is ETGVTQSPTHLIKTRGQQVTLRCSSQSGHNTVSWYQQALGQGPQFIFQYYREEENGRGNFPPRFSGLQFPNYSSELNVNALELDDSALYLCASSTQDRTYNEQFFGPGTRLTVL.

This sequence joins TRBV5-6 and TRBJ2-7; TRBD1 matches at 9 bases. The CDR3 loop spans 14 amino acids. After removal of 4 bases from V and 5 bases from J, the junction contained 7 bases not matched to a gene. The V gene's germline CDR1 is SGHDT and CDR2 YYEEEE. CDR3 nucleotides: TGTGCCAGCAGCGCCGGGACAGGGTTCAACGAGCAGTACTTC. Encoded protein: CASSAGTGFNEQYF.

This sequence joins TRBV12-3 or TRBV12-4 and TRBJ2-3, with D unresolved. There are 12 residues in the CDR3. With 1 base removed from V and 6 bases from J, the gap between germline ends came to 5 bases. CDR3 sequence reads: CASSLVSDTQYF. In DNA form, the CDR3 reads TGTGCCAGCAGTTTAGTCTCGGATACGCAGTATTTT.

This rearrangement joins TRBV27 to TRBJ2-2; a weak D match, TRBD2 (7 bases). The CDR3 spans 14 residues. The germline V gene encodes CDR1 MNHEY and CDR2 SMNVEV (reference sequence). V was clipped by 8 bases and J by 3 bases, with 13 bases between them. This CDR3 reads CASSSGGYTGELFF. CDR3 bases: TGTGCCAGCTCGTCGGGGGGCTACACCGGGGAGCTGTTTTTT.